The 21 T cell receptor beta chains in this list originate from one sample, sequenced in a study of cytomegalovirus exposure and HLA in healthy donors. The study ran its PCR with 60 Vbeta and 13 Jbeta primers. Sequencing used immunoSEQ multiplex PCR; TCRdb keeps in-frame clones, though not all of them. The sample consists of just over 150,000 clones, approximately 86% of them appearing once. The sequenced sample was PBMCs. The receptor set was obtained from a woman younger than 30 in good health and CMV-seronegative.

V gene TRBV19 combines with J gene TRBJ1-2, with 9 bases that match TRBD1. CDR3 size: 14 residues. The germline CDR1 and CDR2 sequences are LNHDA and SQIVND (reference sequence). J lost 7 bases, V lost 7 bases, and 10 bases had no gene match. The CDR3 DNA is TGTGCCAGTACCGAACAGGGGGCGGATTCTGGCTACACCTTC. The encoded protein is CASTEQGADSGYTF.

The gene calls are TRBV28 and TRBJ1-1; D is possibly TRBD1 (5 bases). Per the germline V gene, CDR1 is MDHEN and CDR2 is SYDVKM. V was clipped by 3 bases and J by 6 bases, with 11 bases between them. CDR3 length: 13 residues. In DNA, the CDR3 is TGTGCCAGCAGTTTGGAGGGGTACGCTGAAGCTTTCTTT. Its translation is CASSLEGYAEAFF.

The rearrangement uses TRBV7-9 and TRBJ2-1; 9 nucleotides line up with TRBD2. Germline trimming cut 5 bases from V and 7 bases from J; bases unmatched to any gene: 9. Germline assignment: CDR1 SEHNR and CDR2 FQNEAQ (reference sequence). The CDR3 covers 15 residues. CDR3 sequence: CASSRLPGLANEQFF. The CDR3 nucleotides are TGTGCCAGCAGCCGGTTACCGGGACTAGCAAATGAGCAGTTCTTC.

The chain joins TRBV27 to TRBJ2-2; 9 nucleotides agree with TRBD2. There are 19 residues in the CDR3. Germline CDR1 and CDR2: MNHEY and SMNVEV (reference sequence). After removal of 6 bases from V and 1 base from J, the junction contained 15 bases not matched to a gene. The DNA for the CDR3 is TGTGCCAGCAGCCGAGAGGGGGTGGGTAGCGGGGGGAACACCGGGGAGCTGTTTTTT. This translates into CASSREGVGSGGNTGELFF.

This sequence joins TRBV7-6 and TRBJ2-1; 7 nucleotides agree with TRBD1. The trim removed 0 bases at V and 8 bases at J, leaving 13 bases unmatched. CDR3 length equals 17 residues. The germline CDR1 and CDR2 sequences are SGHVS and FNYEAQ. The CDR3 DNA sequence: TGTGCCAGCAGCTTAGCGAGTGCAGGGGGTTTCTTAGATGAGCAGTTCTTC. Protein sequence: CASSLASAGGFLDEQFF.

In this sample, this clone turned up once. The CDR3 DNA follows: TGCGCCAGCAGCCAAGTGGGACACCCCAAAGGAGCTTTCTTT. Amino acids: CASSQVGHPKGAFF. V is TRBV4-1 and J is TRBJ1-1; D perhaps matches TRBD1 (6 bases). V gave up 1 base and J gave up 10 bases, with 16 bases separating them. The germline V gene encodes CDR1 MGHRA and CDR2 YSYEKL. The length of the CDR3 is 14 residues.

V gene TRBV5-1 combines with J gene TRBJ1-6, with a tentative D call TRBD1 (5 bases). V dropped 0 bases and J dropped 0 bases, with 13 bases sitting between them. CDR3 size: 18 residues. Germline CDR1 reads SGHRS; CDR2 reads YFSETQ. CDR3 residues: CASSLVGARSSYNSPLHF. CDR3 DNA: TGCGCCAGCAGCTTGGTTGGGGCCCGAAGCTCCTATAATTCACCCCTCCACTTT.

The gene calls are TRBV5-1 and TRBJ1-4; 7 bases align to TRBD1. The CDR3 runs to 13 residues. The V and J ends lost 8 bases and 7 bases, in that order; junction bases with no gene match: 8. Germline V gene data show CDR1 as SGHRS and CDR2 as YFSETQ. The CDR3 is CASNTGVGEKLFF. CDR3 DNA: TGCGCCAGTAACACAGGGGTGGGTGAAAAACTGTTTTTT.

This rearrangement joins TRBV9 to TRBJ1-1; TRBD1 agrees at 7 bases. Germline lookup yields CDR1 SGDLS and CDR2 YYNGEE. V trimming: 5 bases; J trimming: 4 bases; junction bases outside the gene matches: 8. This CDR3 region has 14 residues. The CDR3 DNA sequence: TGTGCCAGCAGTAAACAGGGGCTACTCACTGAAGCTTTCTTT. Its translation is CASSKQGLLTEAFF.

The sample holds a few counts of this clone. V and J are TRBV2 and TRBJ1-3; D unresolved. V dropped 5 bases and J dropped 0 bases, with 5 bases sitting between them. Germline CDR1 is SNHLY and CDR2 is FYNNEI. This CDR3 comprises 13 residues. The CDR3 sequence is CASSQDSGNTIYF. The DNA for the CDR3 is TGTGCCAGCAGTCAGGACTCTGGAAACACCATATATTTT. The complete variable domain, with remaining parts taken from reference TRBV2 and TRBJ1-3, reads EPEVTQTPSHQVTQMGQEVILRCVPISNHLYFYWYRQILGQKVEFLVSFYNNEISEKSEIFDDQFSVERPDGSNFTLKIRSTKLEDSAMYFCASSQDSGNTIYFGEGSWLTVV.

V and J are TRBV7-9 and TRBJ1-5; tentatively, D is TRBD1 (5 bases). The V and J ends lost 5 bases and 6 bases respectively, with 14 bases between them. The CDR3 loop spans 14 amino acids. CDR1 SEHNR and CDR2 FQNEAQ come from the germline V gene (reference sequence). CDR3 nucleotides: TGTGCCAGCAGCCACGGGGGGGGTGGTCAGCCCCAGCATTTT. Translated, it gives CASSHGGGGQPQHF.

CDR3 nucleotides: TGTGCCATCAGTGGGACAGGGATTGAGAACACTGAAGCTTTCTTT. Residues: CAISGTGIENTEAFF. The gene calls are TRBV10-3 and TRBJ1-1, with 8 nucleotides matching TRBD1. CDR1 is ENHRY and CDR2 is SYGVKD in the germline V gene. CDR3 length: 15 amino acids. V lost 4 bases to trimming and J lost 1 base; unmatched junction nucleotides: 5.

This clone appeared a single time. The gene calls are TRBV5-3 and TRBJ2-5, with 7 bases that match TRBD2. TRBV5-3 is flagged as an ORF with uncertain function. This CDR3 has 13 amino acids. After removal of 2 bases from V and 5 bases from J, the junction contained 3 bases not matched to a gene. The CDR3 sequence is CARSLVSGETQYF. For the CDR3, the DNA is TGTGCCAGAAGCTTAGTTAGCGGGGAGACCCAGTACTTC.

The J gene is TRBJ1-6, the V gene TRBV7-9; D possibly corresponds to TRBD1 (6 bases). Trimming took 5 bases from V and 9 from J, leaving 20 bases between them. There are 16 residues in the CDR3. CDR1 is SEHNR, CDR2 FQNEAQ, per germline (reference sequence). The CDR3 is CASSQGDTRDLSPLHF. CDR3 nucleotide sequence: TGTGCCAGCAGCCAAGGGGACACCAGGGACCTTTCACCCCTCCACTTT.

V and J are TRBV9 and TRBJ1-6, with D possibly TRBD1 on 5 matching bases. CDR1 is SGDLS, CDR2 YYNGEE, per germline. The germline V and J ends were trimmed by 3 bases and 9 bases, with 7 bases remaining between them. This CDR3 comprises 12 residues. The CDR3 region is CASSGQSSPLHF. DNA for the CDR3: TGTGCCAGCAGCGGACAGAGTTCACCCCTCCACTTT. Complete variable domain (other parts from reference TRBV9 and TRBJ1-6): DSGVTQTPKHLITATGQRVTLRCSPRSGDLSVYWYQQSLDQGLQFLIQYYNGEERAKGNILERFSAQQFPDLHSELNLSSLELGDSALYFCASSGQSSPLHFGNGTRLTVT.

The rearrangement joins TRBV19 to TRBJ2-1, with D perhaps TRBD2 (5 bases). V was clipped by 3 bases and J by 1 base, with 7 bases between them. The germline V gene has CDR1 LNHDA and CDR2 SQIVND (reference sequence). The CDR3 loop spans 14 amino acids. The DNA for the CDR3 is TGTGCCAGTAGTATCCGGGGTTCCTACAATGAGCAGTTCTTC. It codes for CASSIRGSYNEQFF.

The gene calls are TRBV6-1 and TRBJ2-5; D is perhaps TRBD1 (5 bases). Near its end, the DNA agrees better with TRBJ2-7, so the J call may be wrong. This CDR3 is 15 amino acids long. Germline assignment: CDR1 MNHNS and CDR2 SASEGT. The chain's CDR3 is CASSEDQGGPYEQYF. The DNA for the CDR3 is TGTGCCAGCAGTGAAGATCAGGGCGGACCCTACGAGCAGTACTTC.

The chain employs TRBV28 and TRBJ2-7; TRBD1 matches 10 bases. Germline V gene data show CDR1 as MDHEN and CDR2 as SYDVKM. V was clipped by 4 bases and J by 6 bases; unmatched bases: 3. The CDR3 loop spans 13 amino acids. CDR3: CASSSGQGTEQYF. The CDR3 DNA reads TGTGCCAGCAGTTCGGGACAGGGGACCGAGCAGTACTTC.

The rearrangement uses TRBV5-1 and TRBJ2-7; possible D gene TRBD2, 6 bases. Germline assignment: CDR1 SGHRS and CDR2 YFSETQ. The V and J ends lost 5 bases and 3 bases respectively, with 24 bases between them. This CDR3 is built from 17 residues. CDR3: CASSLRTGTLAYYEQYF. The CDR3 DNA sequence: TGCGCCAGCAGTTTGAGAACCGGGACTTTAGCATACTACGAGCAGTACTTC. The full variable domain, in which reference TRBV5-1 and TRBJ2-7 provide the parts outside the CDR3, is KAGVTQTPRYLIKTRGQQVTLSCSPISGHRSVSWYQQTPGQGLQFLFEYFSETQRNKGNFPGRFSGRQFSNSRSEMNVSTLELGDSALYLCASSLRTGTLAYYEQYFGPGTRLTVT.

This chain uses TRBV7-9 with TRBJ2-1, with 10 bases identical to TRBD1. The CDR3 is made up of 16 amino acids. The germline V gene encodes CDR1 SEHNR and CDR2 FQNEAQ (reference sequence). J lost 5 bases, V lost 5 bases, and 9 bases had no gene match. The CDR3 loop is CASSPEWDRGHNEQFF. The DNA for the CDR3 is TGTGCCAGCAGCCCTGAGTGGGACAGGGGCCACAATGAGCAGTTCTTC.

The chain combines TRBV18 with TRBJ2-3, with 12 bases fitting TRBD1. Germline V gives CDR1 KGHSH, CDR2 LQKENI. CDR3 length: 15 residues. With V trimmed by 5 bases and J by 4 bases, 4 bases remained unmatched. This CDR3 is CASSTGTGGPDTQYF. As DNA, the CDR3 is TGTGCCAGCTCAACCGGGACAGGGGGCCCAGATACGCAGTATTTT. Drawing the rest from reference TRBV18 and TRBJ2-3, the complete variable domain is NAGVMQNPRHLVRRRGQEARLRCSPMKGHSHVYWYRQLPEEGLKFMVYLQKENIIDESGMPKERFSAEFPKEGPSILRIQQVVRGDSAAYFCASSTGTGGPDTQYFGPGTRLTVL.